This record concerns one T cell receptor beta chain sequence. A multiplex PCR was run with 60 Vbeta primers and 13 Jbeta primers. The method was immunoSEQ multiplex PCR; TCRdb's version includes in-frame clones alone and lacks a portion of them. The table records approximately 200,000 clones, nearly 80% of them present only once. The CDR3 totals 16 residues. From germline, CDR1 is GTSNPN and CDR2 SVGIG (reference sequence). Trimming shortened V by 2 bases and J by 4 bases, and 18 bases separated the two germline ends. The data were obtained in a study of cytomegalovirus exposure and HLA in healthy donors.

The V call is TRBV30, the J call TRBJ2-1; possible D gene TRBD2, 7 bases. Input material: PBMCs. This receptor was identified in a man between 18 and 29 years old in good health and CMV-seronegative. In DNA, the CDR3 is TGTGCCTGGAGTACAGGGTTGGGGGAGGGGTACAATGAGCAGTTCTTC. It translates to CAWSTGLGEGYNEQFF.